The T cell receptor beta chain described here comes from a study of cytomegalovirus exposure and HLA in healthy donors. Germline CDR1 reads SGHRS; CDR2 reads YFSETQ. The CDR3 consists of 14 residues. Deletions cut 2 bases from V and 7 bases from J, with 13 bases between. The assay was immunoSEQ multiplex PCR, and TCRdb's table has in-frame clones only and misses some. This table holds about 260,000 clones, about nine tenths found once. As regards this clone: Its antigen is as yet unknown.

Points from the study as a whole: High sensitivity and specificity were reportedly achieved when the classifier diagnosed cytomegalovirus status. The study flagged 150 to 200 TCR beta chains as cytomegalovirus-associated. TCR sequences were mostly rare, though some public TCRs occurred in many donors. CMV antigen specificity was confirmed in vitro for a few CMV-associated chains.

Material: PBMCs. The receptor was derived from a woman aged 25 to 39 in good health and CMV-seronegative. The chain links TRBV5-1 to TRBJ2-1; TRBD2 might be the D (5 bases). CDR3 sequence reads: CASSFGLDRNEQFF. The DNA for the CDR3 is TGCGCCAGCAGCTTTGGACTCGATAGGAATGAGCAGTTCTTC.